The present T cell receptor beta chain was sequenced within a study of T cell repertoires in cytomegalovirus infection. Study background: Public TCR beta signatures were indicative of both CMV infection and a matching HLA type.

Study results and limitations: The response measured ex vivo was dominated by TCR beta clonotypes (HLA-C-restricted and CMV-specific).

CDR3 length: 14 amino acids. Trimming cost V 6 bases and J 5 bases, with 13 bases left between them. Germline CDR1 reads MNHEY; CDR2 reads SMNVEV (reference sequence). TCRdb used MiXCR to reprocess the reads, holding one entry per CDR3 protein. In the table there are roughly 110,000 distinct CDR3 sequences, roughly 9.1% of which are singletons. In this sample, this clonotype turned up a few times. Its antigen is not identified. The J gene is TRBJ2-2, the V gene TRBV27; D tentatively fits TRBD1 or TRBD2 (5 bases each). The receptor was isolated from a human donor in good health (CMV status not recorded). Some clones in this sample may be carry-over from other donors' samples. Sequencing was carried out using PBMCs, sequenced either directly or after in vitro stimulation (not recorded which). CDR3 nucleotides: TGTGCCAGCAGGTCGGGGCGTGGGACCGGGGAGCTGTTTTTT. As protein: CASRSGRGTGELFF.